The clone carrying this TCR beta chain was seen only a few times. The antigen is undetermined. The CDR3 runs 16 residues. Trimming removed 8 bases at V and 1 base at J, with 20 bases between. In germline, CDR1 is MGHDK, CDR2 SYGVNS. These data are taken from a study of blood T cells in healthy people across ages. Study as a whole: Template switching caught about one barcoded beta molecule for each two T cells. Broader study findings: A roughly linear age-dependent decrease characterized TCR beta diversity per million T cells. Versus aged donors, long-lived donors had higher diversity and more naive CD4+ cells.

Next came a second PCR, run for about 6 to 11 cycles, which used a sample-barcoded 5' primer along with a J-beta primer mix. One entry per CDR3 protein, called by TCRdb with MiXCR from the 5' RACE reads. Altogether around 690,000 distinct CDR3 sequences are present, under 70% being singletons, with the ten largest covering around 37%. This clonotype originated in a man in his fifties or sixties in good health. The V call is TRBV25-1, the J call TRBJ2-5; either TRBD1 or TRBD2 may supply D (7 bases each). The sample comprised blood. This chain's CDR3 is CASGPWGGGSQETQYF. CDR3 bases: TGTGCCAGCGGCCCCTGGGGAGGGGGCTCCCAAGAGACCCAGTACTTC.